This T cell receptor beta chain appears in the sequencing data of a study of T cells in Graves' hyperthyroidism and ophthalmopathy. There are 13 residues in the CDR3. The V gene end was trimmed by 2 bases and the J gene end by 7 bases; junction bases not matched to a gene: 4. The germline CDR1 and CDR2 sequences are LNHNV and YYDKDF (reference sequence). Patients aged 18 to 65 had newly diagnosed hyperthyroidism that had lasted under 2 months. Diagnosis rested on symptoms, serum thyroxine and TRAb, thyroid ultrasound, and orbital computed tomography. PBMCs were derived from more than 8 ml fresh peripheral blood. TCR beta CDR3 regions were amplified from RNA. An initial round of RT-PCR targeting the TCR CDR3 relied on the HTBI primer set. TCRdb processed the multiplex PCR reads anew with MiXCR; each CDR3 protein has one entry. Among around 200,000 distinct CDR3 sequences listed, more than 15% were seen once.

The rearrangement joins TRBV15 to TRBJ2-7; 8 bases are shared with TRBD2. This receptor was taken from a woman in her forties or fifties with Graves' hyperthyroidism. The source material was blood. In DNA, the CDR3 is TGTGCCACCAGCAGACGACAGCGGGAGGAGCAGTACTTC. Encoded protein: CATSRRQREEQYF. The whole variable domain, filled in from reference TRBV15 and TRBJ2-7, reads DAMVIQNPRYQVTQFGKPVTLSCSQTLNHNVMYWYQQKSSQAPKLLFHYYDKDFNNEADTPDNFQSRRPNTSFCFLDIRSPGLGDTAMYLCATSRRQREEQYFGPGTRLTVT.